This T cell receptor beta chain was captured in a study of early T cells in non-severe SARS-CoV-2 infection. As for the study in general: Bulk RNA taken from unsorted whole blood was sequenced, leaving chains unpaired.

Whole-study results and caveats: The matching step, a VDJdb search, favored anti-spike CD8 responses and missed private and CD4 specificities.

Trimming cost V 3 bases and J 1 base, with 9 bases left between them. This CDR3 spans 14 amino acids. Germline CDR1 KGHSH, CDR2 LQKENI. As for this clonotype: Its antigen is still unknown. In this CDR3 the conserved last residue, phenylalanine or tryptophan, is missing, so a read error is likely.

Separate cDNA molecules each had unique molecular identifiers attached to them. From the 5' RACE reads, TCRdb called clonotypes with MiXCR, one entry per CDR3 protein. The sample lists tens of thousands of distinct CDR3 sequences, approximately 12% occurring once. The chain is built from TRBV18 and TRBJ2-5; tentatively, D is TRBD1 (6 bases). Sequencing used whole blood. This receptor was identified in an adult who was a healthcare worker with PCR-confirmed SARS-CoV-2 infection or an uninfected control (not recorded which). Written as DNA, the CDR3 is TGTGCCAGCTCACCTCGAGGGGGCCAAGAGACCCAGTACTTA. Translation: CASSPRGGQETQYL.